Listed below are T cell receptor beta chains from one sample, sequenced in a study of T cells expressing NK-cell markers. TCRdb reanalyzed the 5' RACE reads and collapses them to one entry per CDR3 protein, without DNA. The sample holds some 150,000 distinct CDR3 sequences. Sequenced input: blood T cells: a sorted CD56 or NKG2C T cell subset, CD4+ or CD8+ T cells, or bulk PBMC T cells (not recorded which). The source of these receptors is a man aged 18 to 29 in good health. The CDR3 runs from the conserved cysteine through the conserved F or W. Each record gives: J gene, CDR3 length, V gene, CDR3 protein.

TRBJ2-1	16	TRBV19	CASSIDSGTLYNEQFF
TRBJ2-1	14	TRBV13	CASSESGRSNEQFF
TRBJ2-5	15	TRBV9	CASCVQGAEQETQYF
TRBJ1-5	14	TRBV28	CASREPLSNQPQHF
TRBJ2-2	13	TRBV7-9	CASKREGSSELFF
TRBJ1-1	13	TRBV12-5	CASGSGGFTEAFF
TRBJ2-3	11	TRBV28	CASSPEDTQYF
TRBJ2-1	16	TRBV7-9	CASSSTGTSELHEQFF
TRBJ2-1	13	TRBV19	CASSISNLNEQFF
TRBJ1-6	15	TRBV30	CAWSVGTGSNSPLHF
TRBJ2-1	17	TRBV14	CASSPPSTISSYNEQFF
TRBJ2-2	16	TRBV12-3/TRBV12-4	CASSLGPTTNTGELFF
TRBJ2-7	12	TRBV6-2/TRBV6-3	CASSYEGREQYF
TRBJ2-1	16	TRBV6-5	CASSYAGTRGDNEQFF
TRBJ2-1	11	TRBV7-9	CASSGLAEQFF
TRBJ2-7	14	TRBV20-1	CSARDYGGSDEQYF
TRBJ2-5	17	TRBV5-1	CASSLPRGVAFQETQYF
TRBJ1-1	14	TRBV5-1	CASSLAPIQAEAFF
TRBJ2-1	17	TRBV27	CASSLVSAAGVYNEQFF
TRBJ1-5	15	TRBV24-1	CATSDSDSSNQPQHF
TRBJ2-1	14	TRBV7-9	CASSQVQGIHEQFF
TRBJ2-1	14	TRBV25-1	CASKSGGPYNEQFF
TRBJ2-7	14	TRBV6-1	CASSGGQGSYEQYF
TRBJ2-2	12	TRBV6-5	CASSHERGELFF
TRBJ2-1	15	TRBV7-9	CASSLVGQGYNEQFF
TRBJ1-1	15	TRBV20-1	CSARDGTGGGTEAFF
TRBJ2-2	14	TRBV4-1	CASSQVQNTGELFF
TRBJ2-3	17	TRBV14	CASSQDLAGGYTDTQYF
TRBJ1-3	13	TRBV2	CASDAASRNTIYF
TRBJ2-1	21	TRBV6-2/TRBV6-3	CASTTNSMGGTGLRSYNEQFF
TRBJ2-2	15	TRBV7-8	CASSFRTGSAGELFF
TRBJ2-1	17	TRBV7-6	CASSSADGTSGNNEQFF
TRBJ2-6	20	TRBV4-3	CASSHRIRGIAPSGANVLTF
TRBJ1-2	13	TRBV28	CASSLGPGYGYTF
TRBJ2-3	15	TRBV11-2	CASSSRGLHSDTQYF
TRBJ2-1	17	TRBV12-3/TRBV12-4	CASSPTPLAGPYNEQFF
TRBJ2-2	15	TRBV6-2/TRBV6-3	CASGPTGTYTGELFF
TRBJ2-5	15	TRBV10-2	CASSDLAEIQETQYF
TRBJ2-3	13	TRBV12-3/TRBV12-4	CASDDLDTDTQYF
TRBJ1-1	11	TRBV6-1	CASTIQREAFF
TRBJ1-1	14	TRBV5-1	CASSLKGSWTEAFF
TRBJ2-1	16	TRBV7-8	CASSPGGVRTTHQQFF
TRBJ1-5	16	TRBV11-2	CASSLEGPYSNQPQHF
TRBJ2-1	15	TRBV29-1	CRDPVAKGPYNEQFF
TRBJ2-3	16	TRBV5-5	CASSLGTGALTDTQYF
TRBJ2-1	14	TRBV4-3	CASSQDTGGGEQFF
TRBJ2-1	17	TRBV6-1	CASSELSSGSLYNEQFF
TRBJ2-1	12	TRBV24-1	CATSDEDTEQFF